This T cell receptor (beta chain) was retrieved from a study of beta chain features in type 1 diabetes. TCRB transcripts that were expressed got sequenced, as all of the isolated RNA had been reverse transcribed. Some clones are missing from TCRdb's copy, which holds only in-frame ones; the method was immunoSEQ multiplex PCR. The sample lists roughly 290,000 clones, approximately 16% occurring once. Broader study findings: TCRB CDR3 length was moderately but significantly reduced in all four CD4+ subsets of Type 1 diabetes patients.

The germline V gene has CDR1 MGHRA and CDR2 YSYEKL. This CDR3 contains 15 residues. V gave up 4 bases and J gave up 2 bases; unmatched junction bases: 4. This clone came up a few times. No antigen is known for it. This sample also contains other DNA sequences that code for the same CDR3. The source material was naive CD4+ T cells from blood. This sequence joins TRBV4-1 and TRBJ2-7, with 11 bases fitting TRBD1. This TCR was sampled from a man younger than 35 with type 1 diabetes. CDR3 DNA sequence: TGCGCCAGCAGCCCCGGACAGGGGGCGACCTACGAGCAGTACTTC. It translates to CASSPGQGATYEQYF.